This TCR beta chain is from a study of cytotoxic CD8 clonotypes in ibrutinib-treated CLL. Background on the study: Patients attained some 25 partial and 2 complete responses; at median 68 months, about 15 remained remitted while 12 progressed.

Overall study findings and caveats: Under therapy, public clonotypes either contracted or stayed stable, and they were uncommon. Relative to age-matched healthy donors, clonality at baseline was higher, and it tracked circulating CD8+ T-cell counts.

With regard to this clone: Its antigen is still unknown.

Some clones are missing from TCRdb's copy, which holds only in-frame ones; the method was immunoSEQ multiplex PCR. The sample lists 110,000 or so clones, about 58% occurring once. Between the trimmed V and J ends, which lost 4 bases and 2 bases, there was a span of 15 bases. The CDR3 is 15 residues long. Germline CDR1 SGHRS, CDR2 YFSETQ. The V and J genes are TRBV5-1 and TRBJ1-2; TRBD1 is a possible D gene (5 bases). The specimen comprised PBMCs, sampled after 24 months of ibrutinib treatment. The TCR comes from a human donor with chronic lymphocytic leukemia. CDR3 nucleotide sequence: TGCGCCAGCAGCCAGGGACGAGGGGCGAACTATGGCTACACCTTC. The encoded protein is CASSQGRGANYGYTF. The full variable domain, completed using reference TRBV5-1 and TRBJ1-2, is KAGVTQTPRYLIKTRGQQVTLSCSPISGHRSVSWYQQTPGQGLQFLFEYFSETQRNKGNFPGRFSGRQFSNSRSEMNVSTLELGDSALYLCASSQGRGANYGYTFGSGTRLTVV.